One sample yielded the 26 T cell receptor beta chains listed below, sequenced in a study of T-cell memory formation after mild COVID-19. MiXCR, applied by TCRdb to the 5' RACE reads, yields one record per CDR3 protein. Of about 260,000 distinct CDR3 sequences in the sample, approximately 15% were seen once. Material: PBMCs or a T cell subset sorted from them (not recorded which). Receptors originate from a man younger than 30 who had mild COVID-19 (a few samples of this study predate the infection). Cell type and time point are not known.

A few counts support this clonotype. The rearrangement uses TRBV24-1 and TRBJ1-2; tentative D call: TRBD1 (6 bases). V lost 4 bases and J lost 2, with 10 bases in between. This CDR3 contains 14 residues. Germline loops: CDR1 KGHDR, CDR2 SFDVKD. The CDR3 region has the DNA TGTGCCACCAGTGACCCCGACAGGAACTATGGCTACACCTTC. It specifies CATSDPDRNYGYTF.

CDR3 nucleotides: TGTGCCGGACAGGCTACGGGGGGCAATCAGCCCCAGCATTTT. Translating gives CAGQATGGNQPQHF. The J gene is TRBJ1-5, the V gene TRBV11-1; 7 nucleotides match TRBD1. Trimming removed 11 bases from V and 2 bases from J; junction bases left unmatched: 9. The CDR3 totals 14 residues. Per the germline V gene, CDR1 is SGHAT and CDR2 is FQDESV (reference sequence).

The sample holds many counts of this clonotype. The rearrangement links TRBV10-3 to TRBJ2-2; D remains ambiguous. The V end was cut by 3 bases, the J end by 0 bases, with 11 bases between. This CDR3 has 16 residues. Germline loops: CDR1 ENHRY, CDR2 SYGVKD. The CDR3 reads CAISDRLAANTGELFF. CDR3 sequence (DNA): TGTGCCATCAGTGACCGACTCGCGGCGAACACCGGGGAGCTGTTTTTT.

The chain employs TRBV6-1 and TRBJ2-1; a possible D gene is TRBD2 (6 bases). With 6 bases removed from V and 9 bases from J, the gap between germline ends came to 9 bases. The germline V gene encodes CDR1 MNHNS and CDR2 SASEGT. The CDR3 covers 11 residues. CDR3 sequence reads: CASRGGTEQFF. The CDR3 DNA reads as TGTGCCAGCAGGGGGGGTACTGAGCAGTTCTTC.

This clonotype was picked up a small number of times. The CDR3 sequence is CASSAELNTEAFF. Written as DNA, the CDR3 is TGTGCCAGTTCGGCAGAGTTGAACACTGAAGCTTTCTTT. The rearrangement links TRBV6-4 to TRBJ1-1, with D unresolved. This CDR3 has 13 residues. Looked up from germline, CDR1 is MRHNA and CDR2 is SNTAGT. V lost 9 bases and J lost 0, with 11 bases in between.

The rearrangement uses TRBV6-6 and TRBJ1-1; D ambiguous. V dropped 2 bases and J dropped 5 bases, with 12 bases sitting between them. Per germline, CDR1 MNHNY and CDR2 SVGAGI (reference sequence). The CDR3 loop spans 14 amino acids. CDR3 residues: CASSYQDGRTEAFF. In nucleotides, the CDR3 is TGTGCCAGCAGTTACCAAGACGGCCGGACTGAAGCTTTCTTT.

The J gene is TRBJ1-5, the V gene TRBV6-5, with a tentative D call TRBD1 (5 bases). Trimming cost V 0 bases and J 10 bases, with 25 bases left between them. This CDR3 is 18 amino acids long. Germline V CDR1 and CDR2: MNHEY, SVGAGI. The DNA of the CDR3 is TGTGCCAGCAGTTACTCGAGGGGTGTCGGTGACACACAGCATCCCCAGCATTTT. Protein: CASSYSRGVGDTQHPQHF.

V and J are TRBV9 and TRBJ2-4; possibly TRBD2 for D (6 bases). The CDR3 has 15 amino acids. The germline V and J ends were trimmed by 3 bases and 5 bases, with 15 bases remaining between them. Germline CDR1 reads SGDLS; CDR2 reads YYNGEE. The CDR3 sequence: CASSATPGGENIQYF. The CDR3 bases are TGTGCCAGCAGCGCCACTCCCGGAGGGGAAAACATTCAGTACTTC.

The rearrangement links TRBV20-1 to TRBJ2-7; 7 nucleotides align to TRBD1. With V trimmed by 6 bases and J by 3 bases, 8 bases remained unmatched. Germline V CDR1 and CDR2: DFQATT, SNEGSKA (reference sequence). This CDR3 is built from 13 residues. The CDR3 protein is CSANHRQGYEQYV. The CDR3 nucleotides read TGCAGTGCCAACCACCGACAGGGCTACGAGCAGTACGTC.

This chain uses TRBV6-2 or TRBV6-3 with TRBJ2-3, with 8 bases fitting TRBD2. Germline lookup yields CDR1 MNHEY and CDR2 SVGEGT. The CDR3 has 14 amino acids. V shed 8 bases and J 0 bases; nucleotides not matched to a gene: 4. This CDR3 is CASVSGGSTDTQYF. The CDR3 nucleotides read TGTGCCAGCGTGAGCGGGGGAAGCACAGATACGCAGTATTTT.

Written as DNA, the CDR3 is TGCGCCAGCAGCTCCGGGACAGGGGTAAATCAGCCCCAGCATTTT. This gives the protein CASSSGTGVNQPQHF. The chain couples TRBV5-1 to TRBJ1-5, with TRBD1 identical over 10 bases. This CDR3 is 15 amino acids long. The J segment lost 4 bases and the V segment lost 3 bases, leaving 4 bases of the junction unmatched. From germline, CDR1 is SGHRS and CDR2 YFSETQ.

This clonotype was seen only a few times. This rearrangement joins TRBV4-2 to TRBJ1-1; D is possibly TRBD1 (5 bases). V shed 4 bases and J shed 6 bases, with 27 bases lying between them. Germline CDR1 reads LGHNA; CDR2 reads YNFKEQ. The CDR3 has 18 amino acids. Written as DNA, the CDR3 is TGTGCCAGCAGCCCGGGGAGCCGGGGCGAGGCGAGTATCCCTGAAGCTTTCTTT. It codes for CASSPGSRGEASIPEAFF.

The V call is TRBV3-1, the J call TRBJ1-1; D gene uncertain. The V gene's germline CDR1 is LGHDT and CDR2 YNNKEL (reference sequence). The CDR3 consists of 12 residues. The V gene lost 2 bases and the J gene lost 6 bases, with 7 bases spanning the gap. The CDR3: CASSQSGAEAFF. CDR3 coding DNA: TGTGCCAGCAGCCAATCTGGGGCTGAAGCTTTCTTT.

The rearrangement joins TRBV7-9 to TRBJ2-7; D uncertain. Between the trimmed V and J ends, which lost 3 bases and 3 bases, there was a span of 12 bases. The CDR3 has 14 residues. Germline loops: CDR1 SEHNR, CDR2 FQNEAQ (reference sequence). The CDR3 loop reads CASSFAGPLYEQYF. The CDR3 nucleotides are TGTGCCAGCAGCTTTGCAGGACCCCTCTACGAGCAGTACTTC.

V gene TRBV28 combines with J gene TRBJ2-1; weak D call: TRBD2 (6 bases). V was trimmed by 4 bases and J by 0 bases, leaving 16 bases between them. CDR3 length: 17 amino acids. Germline V gene sequence: CDR1 MDHEN, CDR2 SYDVKM. The CDR3 here is CASSSPDPGLSYNEQFF. CDR3 sequence (DNA): TGTGCCAGCAGTTCACCAGACCCGGGACTCTCCTACAATGAGCAGTTCTTC.

This clonotype was seen more than once but under ten times. The rearrangement uses TRBV18 and TRBJ2-3; the D is unclear. The CDR3 covers 16 residues. The germline V and J ends were trimmed by 1 base and 2 bases, with 13 bases remaining between them. CDR1 is KGHSH and CDR2 is LQKENI in the germline V gene. The CDR3 bases are TGTGCCAGCTCACCACTCCAGCTCACTACCACAGATACGCAGTATTTT. Its translation is CASSPLQLTTTDTQYF.

This chain links TRBV7-2 with TRBJ2-1, with TRBD2 identical over 11 bases. CDR3 length: 16 residues. The germline V gene has CDR1 SGHTA and CDR2 FQGNSA. V dropped 6 bases and J dropped 5; count of bases not matched to a gene: 9. Here the CDR3 reads CASSPILGLADNEQFF. As DNA, the CDR3 is TGTGCCAGCAGTCCGATATTGGGACTAGCGGACAATGAGCAGTTCTTC. The variable domain in full, completed from reference TRBV7-2 and TRBJ2-1, reads GAGVSQSPSNKVTEKGKDVELRCDPISGHTALYWYRQSLGQGLEFLIYFQGNSAPDKSGLPSDRFSAERTGGSVSTLTIQRTQQEDSAVYLCASSPILGLADNEQFFGPGTRLTVL.

In its sample, this clonotype was seen a few times. V usage is TRBV6-5 and J usage is TRBJ2-7; 10 positions agree with TRBD2. The V and J ends lost 2 bases and 2 bases, in that order; junction bases with no gene match: 3. The germline V gene encodes CDR1 MNHEY and CDR2 SVGAGI. This CDR3 region has 15 residues. CDR3 DNA: TGTGCCAGCAGTTACACCGGGACTAGCGCCTACGAGCAGTACTTC. Residues: CASSYTGTSAYEQYF.

There are many counts of this clonotype. This chain uses TRBV5-1 with TRBJ2-3; D might be TRBD1 or TRBD2, each matching 6 bases. Trimming took off 5 bases at V and 2 bases at J, with 12 bases between the two ends. The germline gives CDR1 SGHRS, CDR2 YFSETQ. This CDR3 spans 14 amino acids. This CDR3 reads CASRYRGLTDTQYF. DNA for the CDR3: TGCGCCAGCAGGTATCGGGGGCTCACAGATACGCAGTATTTT.

The chain carries TRBV6-2 or TRBV6-3 and TRBJ2-3; 7 bases match TRBD2. The CDR3 runs to 14 residues. Trimming at V came to 6 bases and at J to 2 bases, leaving 5 bases not matched to a gene. Germline lookup yields CDR1 MNHEY and CDR2 SVGEGT. CDR3 protein: CASSPLAPTDTQYF. In DNA, the CDR3 is TGTGCCAGCAGCCCACTAGCGCCCACAGATACGCAGTATTTT.

This chain connects TRBV12-3 or TRBV12-4 to TRBJ2-3; 11 bases align to TRBD2. This CDR3 comprises 18 residues. Losses at the gene ends were 3 bases for V and 2 bases for J; bases not matched to a gene: 10. CDR3 bases: TGTGCCAGCAGTTTTGTATCTAGCGGGGGGACATTCACAGATACGCAGTATTTT. Translation: CASSFVSSGGTFTDTQYF.

This clonotype has only a few counts. The chain combines TRBV5-5 with TRBJ2-4, with D uncertain. The CDR3 totals 13 residues. CDR1 and CDR2 from the germline V gene are SGHKS and YYEKEE (reference sequence). The V gene lost 0 bases and the J gene lost 4 bases, with 5 bases spanning the gap. CDR3 loop: CASSLEQKNIQYF. CDR3 DNA sequence: TGTGCCAGCAGCTTGGAACAGAAAAACATTCAGTACTTC.

This clonotype appeared a few times. The J gene is TRBJ1-6, the V gene TRBV7-6; weak D call: TRBD1 (5 bases). The CDR3 runs to 15 residues. V gave up 5 bases and J gave up 5 bases, with 13 bases separating them. Germline V gene lookup returns CDR1 SGHVS and CDR2 FNYEAQ. The DNA for the CDR3 is TGTGCCAGCAGCCCTTCGACAGTAAATAATTCACCCCTCCACTTT. Protein product: CASSPSTVNNSPLHF.

The V gene is TRBV24-1, the J gene TRBJ2-1; 12 positions agree with TRBD2. The V gene's germline CDR1 is KGHDR and CDR2 SFDVKD. This CDR3 has 15 residues. The ends lost 4 bases at V and 7 bases at J; junction bases unmatched: 4. CDR3 sequence: CATSDPGTSGNEQFF. In DNA, the CDR3 is TGTGCCACCAGTGACCCGGGGACTAGCGGGAATGAGCAGTTCTTC.

The CDR3 nucleotides are TGTGCCACCAGTGAATCCGGGACAGGGGGCATGGAGACCCAGTACTTC. It codes for CATSESGTGGMETQYF. The rearrangement joins TRBV24-1 to TRBJ2-5; TRBD1 matches at 12 bases. CDR3 length: 16 amino acids. Germline lookup yields CDR1 KGHDR and CDR2 SFDVKD. The ends lost 4 bases at V and 5 bases at J; junction bases unmatched: 7.

This clonotype was picked up a small number of times. The chain carries TRBV20-1 and TRBJ2-4; no firm D call. Germline values: CDR1 DFQATT, CDR2 SNEGSKA (reference sequence). Trimming cost V 3 bases and J 7 bases, with 25 bases left between them. The CDR3 is made up of 17 amino acids. The CDR3 spells CSASEFYSLLLENIQYF. CDR3 DNA sequence: TGCAGTGCTAGTGAATTTTACAGTCTCCTCCTGGAGAACATTCAGTACTTC.